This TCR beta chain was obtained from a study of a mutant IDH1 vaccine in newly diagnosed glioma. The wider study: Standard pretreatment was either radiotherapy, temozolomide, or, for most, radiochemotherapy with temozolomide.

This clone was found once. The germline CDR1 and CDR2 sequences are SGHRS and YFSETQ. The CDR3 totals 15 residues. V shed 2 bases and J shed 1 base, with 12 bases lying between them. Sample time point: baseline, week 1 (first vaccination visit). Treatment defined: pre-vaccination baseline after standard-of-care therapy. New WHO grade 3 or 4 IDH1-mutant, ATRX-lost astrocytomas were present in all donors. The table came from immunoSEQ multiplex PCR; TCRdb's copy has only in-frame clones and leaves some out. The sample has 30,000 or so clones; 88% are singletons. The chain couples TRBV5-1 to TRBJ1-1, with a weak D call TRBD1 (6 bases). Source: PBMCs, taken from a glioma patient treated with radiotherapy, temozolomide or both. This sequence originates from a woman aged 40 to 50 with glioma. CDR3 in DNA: TGCGCCAGCAGCTTTTTCGTGACAGGGAACACTGAAGCTTTCTTT. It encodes CASSFFVTGNTEAFF.